This T cell receptor beta chain originates from a study of cytomegalovirus exposure and HLA in healthy donors (dated by TCRdb to about 2017). Background on the whole study: An earlier analysis of roughly 610 of the donors reported about 280 Gb of sequence data and 95 million to 140 million unique TCR beta sequences obtained from 150 million to 200 million T cells. The later analysis used no new phenotypic data to find candidate immune exposures, relying instead on TCR beta sequences and their occurrence across donors. In a later genetic analysis, genome-wide SNP genotypes for about three fifths of the roughly 670 donors were used, and that subset was treated as a discovery cohort. Donor age, sex, ethnicity and CMV serostatus were compiled together with the repertoire data. The study was designed to test whether signatures of past pathogen exposure could be identified by cataloging public T cell receptors. A separate validation cohort of 100 to 150 different subjects was used in addition to the 666-subject first cohort. Approximately 300 gigabases of sequencing data and tens of millions of unique TCR sequences were included in an early release covering over 600 HLA-typed donors. The genetic ancestry cluster associated with self-reported Caucasian donors included roughly four fifths of the approximately 400 genotyped donors. Using immunosequencing, the study profiled T cell repertoires from some 670 subjects and related those repertoires to cytomegalovirus serostatus. A later analysis re-examined previously published TCR beta repertoires from around 670 donors and added high-resolution HLA genotyping to investigate patterns of TCR occurrence. HLA typing included class I and class II loci at four-digit resolution. To predict cytomegalovirus infection status, the study combined high-throughput TCR immunosequencing, statistical association of individual TCRs with disease status, and machine learning. Across about 370 genotyped donors of the cohort, an average of about 240,000 unique TCR beta nucleotide sequences per donor were sequenced, and roughly 18% of those sequences were non-productive. The number of donors typed differed by locus, with 629-630 for A, B, C, DRB1 and DQB1, around 560 for DQA1, 606 for DPA1, and 400 to 490 for DPB1. All discovery cohort repertoires had been generated using a single sequencing platform. To decide whether each TCR beta V gene segment behaved as functional or pseudogenic, an earlier analysis of some 600 of the donors relied on high-throughput TCR beta sequencing. Roughly 5 DR-DQ haplotypes were handled as single units for association and clustering because linkage in the cohort was strong.

Libraries were built with the immunoSEQ multiplex PCR assay. The multiplex PCR relied on a mix of 60 forward primers for TCR Vbeta segments and 13 reverse primers for TCR Jbeta segments. A multiplex PCR assay on genomic DNA amplified the CDR3 region of rearranged TCR beta genes. Amplified TCR beta libraries were sequenced as 87-base-pair reads on the Illumina HiSeq System. In the authors' own workflow: A later analysis tallied 70 million to 100 million unique TCR beta chains across the 666 repertoires, and about 12 million of those chains were shared by two or more donors. A nearest-neighbor algorithm error-corrected the raw reads and collapsed the reads into unique sequences, merging closely related sequences to remove PCR and sequencing errors. To assign V, D and J gene segments, CDR3 sequences were aligned to IMGT reference sequences. For a sequence to be retained, a match of at least six nucleotides was required to both a V gene segment and a J gene segment. A rearrangement counted as productive if the CDR3 had no stop codons and remained in frame with V and J, and every other rearrangement counted as non-productive. Following IMGT convention, CDR3 was defined as the stretch from the second conserved V-encoded cysteine to the conserved J-encoded phenylalanine. In an earlier analysis of 587 of the donors, sequences lacking an unambiguous match to a single V gene segment were excluded. An earlier analysis of 450 to 650 of the donors called V segments functional above 56.7% productive rearrangements and segregating when the between-donor standard deviation exceeded 5%. A statistical classification framework was built for diagnosing cytomegalovirus status from the catalog of TCR beta chain sequences. In a later analysis, TCR nucleotide sequences were compared against IMGT/GENE-DB human TR gene sequences so that V and J genes could be assigned. In a later analysis, CDR3 sequences and most-parsimonious VDJ recombination scenarios were assigned using the TCRdist pipeline. In a later analysis, every TCR beta chain was defined by the combination of its CDR3 amino acid sequence and its V-gene family, and reads without a unique V-gene family were dropped. In a later analysis, nearly 600 highly shared, low-generation-probability nucleotide sequences were removed to address suspected cross-contamination and a sequencing artifact. In a later analysis, a clonal expansion index for each public chain was calculated from normalized within-repertoire ranks of inferred template counts. In a later analysis, generation probabilities were computed with a VDJ recombination model fitted to out-of-frame rearrangements, and the resulting probabilities were checked against IGoR. In a later analysis, hypergeometric tests were used to score TCR-TCR, TCR-HLA and TCR-CMV co-occurrence, with a repertoire-size bias correction applied to TCR pairs. To estimate false discovery rates, a later analysis permuted the HLA or CMV assignments 20 times. In a later analysis, co-occurring TCRs were grouped with DBSCAN, and TCRdist sequence similarity was added when clustering was performed within HLA-allele-positive subsets. Repertoires with fewer than 30,000 or more than 120,000 public chains were left out of co-occurrence clustering, as were several repertoires with anomalous nucleotide sharing. In TCRdb, the immuneACCESS table is reduced to in-frame sequences with V and J assigned. These tables do not hold every clone; where another copy was compared, an unresolved V gene accounts for under half, and the others remain unexplained. Clone size and V and J calls were adopted from that table, with D and trimming inferred from the DNA. This sample has roughly 110,000 clones in its table, and around four fifths of those were observed once. Of the sample, 7.5% to 9% falls within the top ten clones.

With regard to this clone: The antigen this receptor binds is unknown. No base quality information exists; no much larger clone differs at one position.

The cohort was made up of hundreds of healthy bone marrow donors. At the time of sampling, all cohort members were nominally healthy, though unrecorded immune exposures were likely present. The donor tested CMV seronegative, placing the donor among the 350 or so seronegative members of the cohort. A peripheral blood sample was provided by each donor, and peripheral blood mononuclear cells were used for TCR beta sequencing. The Qiagen DNeasy Blood Extraction Kit was used to extract genomic DNA from the blood cell samples. Study-wide conclusions, independent of this receptor: Presence/absence analyses assumed roughly uniform sequencing depth across donors, an assumption that may not hold. According to the authors, the approach could potentially be generalized to other disease states and immunological phenotypes. A later analysis found that TCR association rates varied across HLA loci, with DRB1 alleles showing the most associated TCRs and HLA-C alleles the fewest. In vitro tests confirmed that a few of the cytomegalovirus-associated TCR beta chains recognize cytomegalovirus antigens. Linkage disequilibrium might explain the correlated functional status among segregating V segments, but an unknown experimental factor could not be excluded. Compared with equally common non-associated chains, HLA-associated TCR beta chains in a later analysis were more clonally expanded and had lower generation probabilities. HLA typing was unavailable for some donors at each locus, so association tests used only the typed subset. Several of the top co-occurrence clusters appeared to be linked to parvovirus B19, influenza, CMV and Epstein-Barr virus, according to a later analysis. V-gene and J-gene trimming of TCR beta chains was associated with a missense DCLRE1C variant in a later genetic analysis, and the association was replicated in an independent cohort. In this cohort, only TCR beta chains were sequenced, and detectable features were limited by the absence of alpha or paired-chain data. In a later genetic analysis, fewer N-insertions in productive TCRs were reported among donors in an Asian-associated ancestry cluster than the roughly 700-donor mean. A group of highly shared sequence variants was considered likely to be a technical artifact of the sequencing pipeline. Cytomegalovirus status was reported to be diagnosed by the classifier with high specificity and sensitivity in both the original and validation cohorts. At a false discovery rate of 0.05, a later analysis linked some 18,000 TCR beta sequences to specific HLA alleles. According to a later analysis, most CMV-associated TCR beta chains appeared to be HLA-restricted, and the HLA associations seemed to be driven largely by CMV exposure. For the cohort, immune exposure information was limited to CMV serostatus. Most TCR sequences were seen in very few donors, while some public TCRs were found in many individuals. Because counts were too low, about 15 rarely observed V segments, including chromosome 9 orphons, were left out of the earlier analysis of over 550 of the donors. The study listed 150 to 200 TCR beta chains as associated with cytomegalovirus. A further reported finding was that TCR beta sequences accurately predicted the HLA-A and HLA-B alleles for most subjects in the first cohort. Strong co-occurrence of HLA alleles, especially DR and DQ, made assigning TCR associations to individual alleles difficult. In an earlier analysis of over 550 of the donors, most TCR beta V segments were observed in productive rearrangements about 90% or about 30% of the time, broadly matching IMGT annotations.

The origin of this receptor is a man aged 25 to 40 in good health and CMV-seronegative. Sequenced material: PBMCs.

For the CDR3, the sequence is CASSLGPGTEREKLFF. The base sequence is TGCGCCAGCAGCTTGGGCCCCGGGACAGAACGTGAAAAACTGTTTTTT. The rearrangement combines TRBV5-1 with TRBJ1-4, and 7 junction bases match TRBD1. From cysteine to phenylalanine, the CDR3 is 16 amino acids long. The DNA shown is the 48-base CDR3, in frame from base 1. V and J are trimmed by 0 bases and 7 bases, and the gene matches miss 9 bases of the junction. The germline V gene supplies CDR1 SGHRS and CDR2 YFSETQ.